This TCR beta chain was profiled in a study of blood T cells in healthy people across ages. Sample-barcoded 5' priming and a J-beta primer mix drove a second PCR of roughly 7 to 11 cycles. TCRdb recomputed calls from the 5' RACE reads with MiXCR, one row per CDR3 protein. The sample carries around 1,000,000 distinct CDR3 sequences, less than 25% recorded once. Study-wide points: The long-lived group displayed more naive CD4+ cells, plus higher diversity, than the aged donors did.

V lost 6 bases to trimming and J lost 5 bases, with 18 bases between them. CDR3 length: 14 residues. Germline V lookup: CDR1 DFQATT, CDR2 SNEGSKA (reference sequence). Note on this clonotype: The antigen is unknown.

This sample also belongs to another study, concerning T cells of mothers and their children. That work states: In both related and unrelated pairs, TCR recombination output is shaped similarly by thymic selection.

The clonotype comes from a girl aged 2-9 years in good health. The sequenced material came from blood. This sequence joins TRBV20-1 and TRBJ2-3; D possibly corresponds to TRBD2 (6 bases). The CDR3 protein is CSAARLLGGDTQYF. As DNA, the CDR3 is TGCAGTGCCGCTAGGCTCCTCGGGGGAGATACGCAGTATTTT.